The next 21 T cell receptor beta chains were all read from a single sample in a study of blood T cell repertoires in COVID-19. TCRdb keeps only in-frame clones here, not all; method: immunoSEQ multiplex PCR. The data show about 400,000 clones, just over 85% seen once. Specimen: peripheral blood. These receptor sequences come from a woman in her twenties or thirties with active or convalescent COVID-19.

V gene TRBV20-1 combines with J gene TRBJ2-7, with 11 bases matching TRBD2. V trimming: 3 bases; J trimming: 1 base; junction bases outside the gene matches: 5. The CDR3 length is 15 residues. From germline, CDR1 is DFQATT and CDR2 SNEGSKA (reference sequence). The CDR3: CSASKVAGGSYEQYF. CDR3 sequence (DNA): TGCAGTGCTAGTAAGGTAGCGGGGGGGTCCTACGAGCAGTACTTC.

This sequence joins TRBV5-4 and TRBJ2-1, with 10 nucleotides matching TRBD1. V was clipped by 0 bases and J by 8 bases; unmatched bases: 5. Germline assignment: CDR1 SGHNT and CDR2 YYREEE (reference sequence). The CDR3 consists of 15 residues. This CDR3 is CASSLVGQGFDEQFF. The CDR3 bases are TGTGCCAGCAGCTTGGTGGGACAGGGGTTCGATGAGCAGTTCTTC.

The chain joins TRBV3-1 (or the pseudogene TRBV3-2) to TRBJ1-5; D uncertain. The V end was cut by 0 bases, the J end by 6 bases, with 6 bases between. CDR3 length: 13 residues. Per germline, CDR1 LGHDT and CDR2 YNNKEL (reference sequence). CDR3 nucleotides: TGTGCCAGCAGCCAAGATTTGAGTCAGCCCCAGCATTTT. The encoded protein is CASSQDLSQPQHF.

This clone was picked up a small number of times. This chain connects TRBV6-5 to TRBJ1-1, with TRBD1 matching over 9 bases. The CDR3 is 13 amino acids. Germline V lookup: CDR1 MNHEY, CDR2 SVGAGI. Trimming cost V 6 bases and J 10 bases; bases outside gene matches: 9. This CDR3 reads CASRPSQGAPAFF. Here the CDR3 DNA reads TGTGCCAGCAGACCTTCACAGGGGGCTCCAGCTTTCTTT.

This clone was observed a handful of times. The V gene is TRBV30, the J gene TRBJ1-5; 8 bases align to TRBD1. CDR1 and CDR2 from the germline V gene are GTSNPN and SVGIG (reference sequence). With V trimmed by 3 bases and J by 13 bases, 14 bases remained unmatched. The CDR3 consists of 14 residues. The CDR3 DNA is TGTGCCTGGAGGAATCAGGGGGCCGGGGGGTCTCAGCATTTT. Translated: CAWRNQGAGGSQHF.

V and J are TRBV3-1 (or the pseudogene TRBV3-2) and TRBJ2-3; 7 nucleotides align to TRBD1. Germline V lookup: CDR1 LGHDT, CDR2 YNNKEL (reference sequence). CDR3 length: 13 residues. V shed 5 bases and J 14 bases; nucleotides not matched to a gene: 13. The CDR3 spells CASSKTGDHRGYF. CDR3 coding DNA: TGTGCCAGCAGCAAAACAGGGGATCACAGAGGGTATTTT.

The chain combines TRBV6-5 with TRBJ2-5; no definite D call. The CDR3 consists of 11 residues. Germline CDR1 reads MNHEY; CDR2 reads SVGAGI. V lost 10 bases to trimming and J lost 1 base, with 7 bases between them. The CDR3 DNA follows: TGTGCCACCTCGGTCCAAGAGACCCAGTACTTC. It encodes CATSVQETQYF.

About this clone: This CDR3 is also generated by other DNA sequences in the sample. V gene TRBV18 combines with J gene TRBJ1-1; D is possibly TRBD1 (6 bases). V was cut by 6 bases and J by 5 bases, with 10 bases left in between. CDR1 and CDR2 from the germline V gene are KGHSH and LQKENI. The CDR3 is made up of 12 amino acids. The CDR3 DNA reads as TGTGCCAGCTCCCCCCAGGGGACTGAAGCTTTCTTT. The encoded protein is CASSPQGTEAFF.

This chain links TRBV18 with TRBJ1-3, with 7 nucleotides matching TRBD1. The V segment lost 3 bases and the J segment 0 bases; nucleotides outside the gene matches: 5. Germline lookup yields CDR1 KGHSH and CDR2 LQKENI. The length of the CDR3 is 16 residues. The CDR3 nucleotides are TGTGCCAGCTCACCTGTGACAGGGACCTCTGGAAACACCATATATTTT. It yields the protein CASSPVTGTSGNTIYF.

The chain couples TRBV7-9 to TRBJ2-7, with 11 bases lining up with TRBD1. J lost 4 bases, V lost 5 bases, and 16 bases had no gene match. This CDR3 is 18 amino acids long. Germline-derived CDR1 and CDR2 are SEHNR and FQNEAQ (reference sequence). The CDR3 bases are TGTGCCAGCAGCCCCTCTATAACCGGGACAGGGGGTGATTACGAGCAGTACTTC. Protein: CASSPSITGTGGDYEQYF.

The gene calls are TRBV6-5 and TRBJ1-3; D gene unclear. Per germline, CDR1 MNHEY and CDR2 SVGAGI. Trimming shortened V by 7 bases and J by 1 base, and 11 bases separated the two germline ends. CDR3 length equals 14 residues. CDR3 sequence (DNA): TGTGCCAGCATGGAGGATTCTTCTGGAAACACCATATATTTT. Translation gives CASMEDSSGNTIYF.

The chain uses TRBV7-6 and TRBJ2-7, with TRBD1 identical over 9 bases. The germline CDR1 and CDR2 sequences are SGHVS and FNYEAQ. Germline trimming cut 2 bases from V and 5 bases from J; bases unmatched to any gene: 13. CDR3 length equals 17 residues. CDR3 nucleotides: TGTGCCAGCAGCTTATCAGTGCAGGACAGGGGAGTCAACGAGCAGTACTTC. This codes for CASSLSVQDRGVNEQYF. Together with reference TRBV7-6 and TRBJ2-7, the CDR3 gives the full variable domain: GAGVSQSPRYKVTKRGQDVALRCDPISGHVSLYWYRQALGQGPEFLTYFNYEAQQDKSGLPNDRFSAERPEGSISTLTIQRTEQRDSAMYRCASSLSVQDRGVNEQYFGPGTRLTVT.

This chain joins TRBV5-1 and TRBJ1-6; a possible D gene is TRBD1 (5 bases). The V gene's germline CDR1 is SGHRS and CDR2 YFSETQ. V was clipped by 0 bases and J by 7 bases, with 5 bases between them. CDR3 length: 13 residues. The CDR3, as DNA: TGCGCCAGCAGCTTGGAGGGGAATTCACCCCTCCACTTT. This codes for CASSLEGNSPLHF.

The genes are TRBV11-2 and TRBJ2-3, with D perhaps matching TRBD1 (6 bases). V shed 1 base and J shed 7 bases, with 15 bases lying between them. The CDR3 runs 15 residues. In germline, CDR1 is SGHAT, CDR2 FQNNGV. CDR3 region: CASSLGQAPMNTQYF. CDR3 coding DNA: TGTGCCAGCAGCTTAGGACAGGCCCCTATGAATACGCAGTATTTT.

The rearrangement uses TRBV19 and TRBJ1-2, with TRBD1 matching 12 bases. Germline values: CDR1 LNHDA, CDR2 SQIVND (reference sequence). J was trimmed by 4 bases and V by 3 bases; bases with no gene match: 3. The length of the CDR3 is 15 residues. CDR3 bases: TGTGCCAGTAGTATGGCGGGACAGGGGGCCTATGGCTACACCTTC. Its protein is CASSMAGQGAYGYTF.

The gene calls are TRBV14 and TRBJ2-1; TRBD2 aligns across 8 bases. Germline values: CDR1 SGHDN, CDR2 FVKESK. This CDR3 has 16 amino acids. With V trimmed by 5 bases and J by 9 bases, 15 bases remained unmatched. The CDR3 sequence is CASSKKGGRPQGEQFF. DNA of the CDR3: TGTGCCAGCAGCAAAAAGGGCGGGAGGCCTCAGGGTGAGCAGTTCTTC.

The chain links TRBV5-1 to TRBJ1-2, with D possibly being TRBD1 (6 bases). Trimming stripped 0 bases from V and 0 bases from J, with 9 bases between. Looked up from germline, CDR1 is SGHRS and CDR2 is YFSETQ. The CDR3 covers 15 residues. CDR3 DNA sequence: TGCGCCAGCAGCTTGGTGGACAGATCTAACTATGGCTACACCTTC. As protein: CASSLVDRSNYGYTF.

V and J are TRBV6-5 and TRBJ2-5; 13 bases agree with TRBD2. Germline V gene data show CDR1 as MNHEY and CDR2 as SVGAGI. CDR3 length: 15 residues. Trimming took 2 bases from V and 7 from J; bases not matched to a gene: 4. This chain's CDR3 is CASSYTSGGVVTQYF. DNA of the CDR3: TGTGCCAGCAGTTACACTAGCGGGGGGGTGGTGACCCAGTACTTC.

V usage is TRBV7-2 and J usage is TRBJ1-5, with TRBD1 as a possible D gene (5 bases). CDR3 size: 14 residues. The germline gives CDR1 SGHTA, CDR2 FQGNSA. Trimming left V 5 bases short and J 6 bases short, with 14 bases between. As DNA, the CDR3 is TGTGCCAGCAGCCCACCAGGGTTGGCTCAGCCCCAGCATTTT. Amino acid sequence: CASSPPGLAQPQHF.

The V gene is TRBV6-5, the J gene TRBJ1-1, with D perhaps matching TRBD1 (5 bases). The CDR3 contains 12 residues. Germline V gene lookup returns CDR1 MNHEY and CDR2 SVGAGI. Trimming pared 2 bases from V and 6 bases from J, leaving 7 bases between. The CDR3 DNA reads TGTGCCAGCAGTTACGGGGGGGCTGAAGCTTTCTTT. This translates into CASSYGGAEAFF.

The DNA of the CDR3 is TGTGCCAGCAGTGCGGCAGGGGTCGAGACCCAGTACTTC. Protein sequence: CASSAAGVETQYF. V gene TRBV2 combines with J gene TRBJ2-5; D possibly corresponds to TRBD1 (6 bases). Trimming cost V 4 bases and J 5 bases, with 11 bases left between them. Germline V lookup: CDR1 SNHLY, CDR2 FYNNEI. The CDR3 contains 13 residues.